This paragraph reports one T cell receptor beta chain. Read data end 3 residues before the CDR3 end; the end is taken from the germline J gene. This sample was included in a study of T cells in women clearing cervical HPV infection. Whole-study context: Controls gave blood once infection was undetectable; cases at lesion identification.

Only in-frame clones appear in the TCRdb table, and some are missing; sequencing was by immunoSEQ multiplex PCR. The sample totals tens of thousands of clones; its top ten clones hold roughly 1.5%. The CDR3 has 15 residues. After removal of 4 bases from V and 2 bases from J, the junction contained 6 bases not matched to a gene. CDR1 is MNHEY, CDR2 SVGEGT, per germline. The sample taken for sequencing was blood buffy coat. The chain couples TRBV6-2 or TRBV6-3 to TRBJ1-2; 8 nucleotides agree with TRBD1. The TCR comes from a woman aged 18 to 75 with a cervical HPV16 infection that either progressed to CIN3+ or cleared (not recorded which). The DNA read from the CDR3 is TGTGCCAGCAGTTCCTTGGACAGGGCCAACTATGGC. It translates to CASSSLDRANYG. The whole CDR3 reads CASSSLDRANYGYTF.